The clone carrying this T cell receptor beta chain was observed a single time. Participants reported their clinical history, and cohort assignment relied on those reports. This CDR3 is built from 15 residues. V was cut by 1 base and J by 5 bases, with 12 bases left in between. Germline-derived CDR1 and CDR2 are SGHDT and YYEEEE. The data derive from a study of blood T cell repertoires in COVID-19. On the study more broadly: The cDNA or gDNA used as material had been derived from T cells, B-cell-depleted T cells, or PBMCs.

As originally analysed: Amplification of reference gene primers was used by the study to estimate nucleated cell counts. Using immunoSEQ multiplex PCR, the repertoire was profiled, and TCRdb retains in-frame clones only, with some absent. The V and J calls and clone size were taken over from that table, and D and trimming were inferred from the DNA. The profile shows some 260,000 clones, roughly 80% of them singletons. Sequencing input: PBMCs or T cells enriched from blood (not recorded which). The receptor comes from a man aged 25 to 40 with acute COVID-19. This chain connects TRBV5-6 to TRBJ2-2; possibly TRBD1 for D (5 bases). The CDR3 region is CASSLYQGITGELFF. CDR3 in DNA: TGTGCCAGCAGCTTGTACCAGGGAATTACCGGGGAGCTGTTTTTT.